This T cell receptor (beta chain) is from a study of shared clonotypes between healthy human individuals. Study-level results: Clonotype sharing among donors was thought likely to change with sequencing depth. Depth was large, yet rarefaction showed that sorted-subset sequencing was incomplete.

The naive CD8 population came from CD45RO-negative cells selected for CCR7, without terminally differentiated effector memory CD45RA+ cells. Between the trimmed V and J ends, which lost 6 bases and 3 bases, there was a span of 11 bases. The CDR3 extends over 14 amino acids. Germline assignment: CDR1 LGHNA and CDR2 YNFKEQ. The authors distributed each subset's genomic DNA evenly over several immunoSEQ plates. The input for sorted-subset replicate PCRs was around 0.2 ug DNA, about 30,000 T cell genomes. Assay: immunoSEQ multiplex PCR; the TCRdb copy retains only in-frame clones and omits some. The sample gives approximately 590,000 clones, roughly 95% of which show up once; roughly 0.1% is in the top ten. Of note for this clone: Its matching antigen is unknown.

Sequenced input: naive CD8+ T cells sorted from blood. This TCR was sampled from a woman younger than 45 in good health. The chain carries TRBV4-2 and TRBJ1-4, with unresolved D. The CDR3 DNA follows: TGTGCCAGCAGGCCGACGTACCCTAATGAAAAACTGTTTTTT. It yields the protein CASRPTYPNEKLFF.